The 30 T cell receptor beta chains below come from one sample, sequenced in a study of metastatic and nonmetastatic thyroid tumors. Until they underwent thyroid surgery, no patient had received any treatment. From the PCR reads, TCRdb re-called clones with MiXCR. The data hold 30,000 to 40,000 clones, with roughly a sixth observed a single time. Sequencing was done on a sample of blood. All receptors come from a male donor with papillary thyroid cancer or a benign thyroid nodule (not recorded which). Some clones in this sample may be carry-over from other donors' samples.

This clone was seen ten or more times. V usage is TRBV2 and J usage is TRBJ2-7; 8 positions agree with TRBD1. Germline CDR1 SNHLY, CDR2 FYNNEI. The CDR3 extends over 16 amino acids. The J segment lost 0 bases and the V segment lost 7 bases, leaving 11 bases of the junction unmatched. Written as DNA, the CDR3 is TGTGCCAGCAAGAAGGGACAGGTACTTAGCTCCTACGAGCAGTACTTC. This codes for CASKKGQVLSSYEQYF.

This clone has a count of ten or more. The V gene is TRBV28, the J gene TRBJ2-7, with TRBD2 matching 12 bases. Germline V gene data show CDR1 as MDHEN and CDR2 as SYDVKM. Germline trimming cut 8 bases from V and 7 bases from J; bases unmatched to any gene: 21. The CDR3 runs 18 residues. The CDR3 DNA sequence: TGTGCCAGCGGCCGTCGGGCTAGCGGGAGGGCCTGGGCTAGGGAGCAGTACTTC. It yields the protein CASGRRASGRAWAREQYF. The full variable domain, in which reference TRBV28 and TRBJ2-7 provide the parts outside the CDR3, is DVKVTQSSRYLVKRTGEKVFLECVQDMDHENMFWYRQDPGLGLRLIYFSYDVKMKEKGDIPEGYSVSREKKERFSLILESASTNQTSMYLCASGRRASGRAWAREQYFGPGTRLTVT.

This clone was counted many times. The genes are TRBV5-6 and TRBJ1-2; D perhaps matches TRBD1 (6 bases). V lost 3 bases to trimming and J lost 8 bases, with 23 bases between them. Germline CDR1 SGHDT, CDR2 YYEEEE. This CDR3 comprises 16 residues. CDR3: CASSSLGGAGDPGYTF. CDR3 bases: TGTGCCAGCAGCTCTTTAGGGGGTGCGGGGGATCCAGGCTACACCTTC.

On this clone itself: The CDR3 end shows no conserved phenylalanine or tryptophan, and so a read error is likely. The chain employs TRBV12-3 or TRBV12-4 and TRBJ1-5, with a possible D match to TRBD1 (5 bases). Between the trimmed V and J ends, which lost 7 bases and 5 bases, there was a span of 12 bases. The CDR3 is 13 amino acids. The CDR3 region is CASMGRWDQPQHY. In DNA, the CDR3 is TGTGCCAGCATGGGGCGGTGGGATCAGCCCCAGCATTAT.

This clone turned up a few times. V gene TRBV12-3 or TRBV12-4 combines with J gene TRBJ2-7, with 8 bases lining up with TRBD2. V dropped 8 bases and J dropped 4; count of bases not matched to a gene: 13. The CDR3 length is 15 residues. CDR3 amino acids: CASGPRLATLYEQYF. CDR3 sequence (DNA): TGTGCCAGCGGCCCACGACTAGCGACCCTTTACGAGCAGTACTTC.

This clone showed up just a few times. One end of the junction varies from germline; a read error may be responsible. Within the sample, other DNA sequences also encode this same CDR3. The V and J genes are TRBV28 and TRBJ1-2; 8 bases match TRBD1. Germline V gene sequence: CDR1 MDHEN, CDR2 SYDVKM. The CDR3 consists of 16 residues. The CDR3 protein is CASSPPLTGEGDGYTF. The CDR3 coding sequence is TGCGCCAGCAGTCCTCCGTTGACAGGGGAAGGGGATGGCTACACCTTC.

This chain links TRBV7-2 with TRBJ1-5; 8 nucleotides line up with TRBD1. The length of the CDR3 is 15 residues. CDR1 SGHTA and CDR2 FQGNSA come from the germline V gene. Trimming removed 5 bases from V and 13 bases from J; junction bases left unmatched: 16. Written as DNA, the CDR3 is TGTGCCAGCAGCCAGGGGGCGGGGGGCAATCAGCAACAGCATTTT. The encoded protein is CASSQGAGGNQQQHF.

In its sample, this clone is medium-sized. This chain uses TRBV6-1 with TRBJ2-2, with D tentatively TRBD1 or TRBD2 (5 bases each). V was clipped by 6 bases and J by 3 bases, with 11 bases between them. The CDR3 is 14 residues long. The V gene's germline CDR1 is MNHNS and CDR2 SASEGT. CDR3 sequence (DNA): TGTGCCAGCAGGTCCGGGACGGACACCGGGGAGCTGTTTTTT. Protein sequence: CASRSGTDTGELFF.

This clone was counted many times. The chain couples TRBV20-1 to TRBJ1-1; D perhaps matches TRBD1 (6 bases). V was pared by 3 bases and J by 0 bases, with 8 bases between. Germline lookup yields CDR1 DFQATT and CDR2 SNEGSKA (reference sequence). The CDR3 runs 13 residues. The CDR3 DNA follows: TGCAGTGCTAGGCAGGGGATGAACACTGAAGCTTTCTTT. This sequence encodes CSARQGMNTEAFF.

By sample fraction, this clone is medium-sized. The chain has TRBV6-1 and TRBJ1-6; TRBD1 matches at 7 bases. Germline V CDR1 and CDR2: MNHNS, SASEGT. CDR3 length equals 15 residues. V lost 7 bases to trimming and J lost 6 bases; unmatched junction nucleotides: 9. As DNA, the CDR3 is TGTGCCAGCAACCTTCAGGGGGAGACTAATTCACCCCTCCACTTT. Its protein is CASNLQGETNSPLHF.

This clone has a count of ten or more. The V and J genes are TRBV19 and TRBJ1-2; possible D gene TRBD1, 6 bases. Germline loops: CDR1 LNHDA, CDR2 SQIVND (reference sequence). With 7 bases removed from V and 8 bases from J, the gap between germline ends came to 20 bases. CDR3 length: 14 residues. CDR3 in DNA: TGTGCCAGTAAGCCGGGACAAAAAGCTAGGGGCTACACCTTC. The encoded protein is CASKPGQKARGYTF.

This clone was detected ten times or more. In the same sample, other DNA sequences code for this CDR3. The chain couples TRBV6-4 to TRBJ1-5, with TRBD1 as a possible D gene (6 bases). This CDR3 is built from 15 residues. V was pared by 6 bases and J by 4 bases, with 16 bases between. In germline, CDR1 is MRHNA, CDR2 SNTAGT. As DNA, the CDR3 is TGTGCCAGCAGCCAACAGGGTGGCGGGAATCAGCCCCAGCATTTT. Amino acid sequence: CASSQQGGGNQPQHF.

This clone was seen at least ten times. The junction departs from the called germline gene at one end, perhaps through a read error. The rearrangement joins TRBV19 to TRBJ2-3; D is perhaps TRBD2 (5 bases). The CDR3 has 14 amino acids. Germline CDR1 LNHDA, CDR2 SQIVND (reference sequence). The CDR3 nucleotides read TGTGTCAGTAGTACAGAGGACGGGGCAGATACGCAGTATTTT. It encodes CVSSTEDGADTQYF.

On this clone: It may be a read error: a sequence one base away is much more abundant. Other DNA sequences in this specimen translate into the identical CDR3. V gene TRBV30 combines with J gene TRBJ1-1; D unclear. The CDR3 runs 13 residues. Trimming stripped 0 bases from V and 2 bases from J, with 7 bases between. The germline gives CDR1 GTSNPN, CDR2 SVGIG (reference sequence). The CDR3, as DNA: TGTGCCTGGAGTGTTTCGCCTAACACTGAAGCTTTCTTT. Protein sequence: CAWSVSPNTEAFF.

Ten or more counts support this clone. V is TRBV6-5 and J is TRBJ2-7; D is unresolved. Germline V lookup: CDR1 MNHEY, CDR2 SVGAGI. V lost 0 bases and J 3 bases, leaving 9 bases between the germline ends. CDR3 length: 14 residues. In nucleotides, the CDR3 is TGTGCCAGCAGTTACTCGACGGAGAACTACGAGCAGTACTTC. Amino acid sequence: CASSYSTENYEQYF.

This clone was observed a few times. The chain recombines TRBV27 with TRBJ2-7; 7 bases are shared with TRBD1. This CDR3 region has 17 residues. The V and J ends lost 5 bases and 3 bases, in that order; junction bases with no gene match: 16. CDR1 MNHEY and CDR2 SMNVEV come from the germline V gene (reference sequence). The CDR3 bases are TGTGCCAGCAGTCCCGAGGGTGGGCAGGGGGTCTTCTACGAGCAGTACTTC. Its translation is CASSPEGGQGVFYEQYF.

This clone was counted many times. V gene TRBV5-1 combines with J gene TRBJ1-4; 10 nucleotides match TRBD1. The CDR3 has 14 residues. After removal of 4 bases from V and 5 bases from J, the junction contained 2 bases not matched to a gene. Germline CDR1 is SGHRS and CDR2 is YFSETQ. This CDR3 reads CASSPGQGNEKLFF. Here the CDR3 DNA reads TGCGCCAGCAGCCCGGGACAGGGGAATGAAAAACTGTTTTTT.

This clone was picked up many times. The chain couples TRBV5-1 to TRBJ1-5, with D possibly TRBD1 on 5 matching bases. This CDR3 spans 15 amino acids. V lost 0 bases and J lost 7, with 14 bases in between. Germline CDR1 reads SGHRS; CDR2 reads YFSETQ. CDR3 loop: CASSLDGGTDQPQHF. The CDR3 nucleotides are TGCGCCAGCAGCTTGGACGGGGGGACCGACCAGCCCCAGCATTTT.

The genes are TRBV20-1 and TRBJ2-3; 8 nucleotides match TRBD2. Per germline, CDR1 DFQATT and CDR2 SNEGSKA (reference sequence). The CDR3 is 14 amino acids. Trimming cost V 6 bases and J 0 bases; bases outside gene matches: 5. CDR3 protein: CSAKTSASTDTQYF. Here the CDR3 DNA reads TGCAGTGCAAAGACTAGCGCGAGCACAGATACGCAGTATTTT.

The chain recombines TRBV13 with TRBJ2-1; 11 positions agree with TRBD2. V shed 5 bases and J 4 bases; nucleotides not matched to a gene: 16. The CDR3 length is 19 residues. Germline lookup yields CDR1 PRHDT and CDR2 FYEKMQ (reference sequence). The CDR3 DNA reads as TGTGCCAGCAGCGCTCTCGGGGGGAGGAGGACTAGCGGGTACAATGAGCAGTTCTTC. Its translation is CASSALGGRRTSGYNEQFF.

This clone was counted many times. The chain joins TRBV29-1 to TRBJ1-2; D remains unclear. The CDR3 is 13 amino acids. V was pared by 3 bases and J by 2 bases, with 10 bases between. Germline CDR1 and CDR2: SQVTM and ANQGSEA. The CDR3 region has the DNA TGCAGCGTTGATGAGCTGGGGAACTATGGCTACACCTTC. Protein: CSVDELGNYGYTF.

This clone was counted many times. The rearrangement links TRBV7-9 to TRBJ1-1; possibly TRBD1 for D (5 bases). Deletions cut 8 bases from V and 2 bases from J, with 9 bases between. This CDR3 is built from 12 residues. From germline, CDR1 is SEHNR and CDR2 FQNEAQ (reference sequence). CDR3 nucleotides: TGTGCCAGCTCACGGACAAACACTGAAGCTTTCTTT. Protein: CASSRTNTEAFF.

This chain joins TRBV19 and TRBJ1-5; D is uncertain. The germline gives CDR1 LNHDA, CDR2 SQIVND (reference sequence). Trimming took 6 bases from V and 1 from J, leaving 13 bases between them. This CDR3 contains 15 residues. This chain's CDR3 is CASSRGMTSNQPQHF. The CDR3 DNA reads as TGTGCCAGTAGCCGAGGCATGACGAGCAATCAGCCCCAGCATTTT. The whole variable domain, remainder taken from reference TRBV19 and TRBJ1-5, is DGGITQSPKYLFRKEGQNVTLSCEQNLNHDAMYWYRQDPGQGLRLIYYSQIVNDFQKGDIAEGYSVSREKKESFPLTVTSAQKNPTAFYLCASSRGMTSNQPQHFGDGTRLSIL.

This clone was detected a few times. The chain links TRBV6-1 to TRBJ2-7; D is perhaps TRBD1 or TRBD2 (5 bases each). The ends were cut back, 2 bases at V and 12 bases at J, with 17 bases in the middle. Germline V gene data show CDR1 as MNHNS and CDR2 as SASEGT. The CDR3 runs 13 residues. In DNA, the CDR3 is TGTGCCAGCAGTGAAAAGACAGCGGAAAAGCGGTACTTC. It is translated as CASSEKTAEKRYF.

This clone was recorded at least ten times. The chain combines TRBV11-2 with TRBJ1-1; D is uncertain. The CDR3 is made up of 15 amino acids. CDR1 and CDR2 from the germline V gene are SGHAT and FQNNGV. Trimming stripped 7 bases from V and 2 bases from J, with 17 bases between. The CDR3 here is CASTNLMTVNTEAFF. In DNA, the CDR3 is TGTGCCAGCACCAATCTTATGACGGTAAACACTGAAGCTTTCTTT.

There are many counts of this clone. The chain employs TRBV7-9 and TRBJ1-1; TRBD1 agrees at 10 bases. The CDR3 runs 14 residues. The V segment lost 6 bases and the J segment 3 bases; nucleotides outside the gene matches: 4. Germline-derived CDR1 and CDR2 are SEHNR and FQNEAQ (reference sequence). As DNA, the CDR3 is TGTGCCAGCAGGTCGACAGGGGGCTACACTGAAGCTTTCTTT. Encoded protein: CASRSTGGYTEAFF.

The count of this clone is one. The V and J genes are TRBV7-8 and TRBJ2-4, with a possible D match to TRBD1 (6 bases). Looked up from germline, CDR1 is SGHVS and CDR2 is FQNEAQ. The V gene lost 7 bases and the J gene lost 7 bases, with 17 bases spanning the gap. The CDR3 runs 14 residues. The chain's CDR3 is CASIRDRTVNIQYF. The CDR3 DNA reads as TGTGCCAGCATCCGAGACAGGACGGTTAACATTCAGTACTTC.

This clone was seen ten or more times. J is TRBJ1-5 and V is TRBV27; D remains ambiguous. V was shortened by 5 bases and J by 6 bases, with 8 bases between the two germline ends. The CDR3 is made up of 12 amino acids. In germline, CDR1 is MNHEY, CDR2 SMNVEV (reference sequence). CDR3 region: CASSPGSQPQHF. CDR3 in DNA: TGTGCCAGCAGTCCCGGGAGTCAGCCCCAGCATTTT.

The DNA for the CDR3 is TGTGCCAGCAGCTTGGCCAGTTTCGATGAGCAGTTCTTC. Protein: CASSLASFDEQFF. The chain recombines TRBV7-4 with TRBJ2-1; no reliable D call. The germline CDR1 and CDR2 sequences are SGHVT and SQSDAQ. V shed 3 bases and J shed 8 bases, with 11 bases lying between them. The CDR3 runs to 13 residues.

As regards this clone: Being one base from a much bigger clone, this may be a read error. The sample carries other DNA sequences with the same CDR3. CDR3 sequence: CASIRVGESPYNEQFF. The DNA of the CDR3 is TGTGCCAGCATCCGAGTAGGGGAGAGTCCCTACAATGAGCAGTTCTTC. This chain links TRBV5-6 with TRBJ2-1; D tentatively fits TRBD1 or TRBD2 (5 bases each). V was shortened by 6 bases and J by 2 bases, with 18 bases between the two germline ends. The CDR3 length is 16 residues. Germline V gene lookup returns CDR1 SGHDT and CDR2 YYEEEE. Full variable domain (rest looked up from reference TRBV5-6 and TRBJ2-1): DAGVTQSPTHLIKTRGQQVTLRCSPKSGHDTVSWYQQALGQGPQFIFQYYEEEERQRGNFPDRFSGHQFPNYSSELNVNALLLGDSALYLCASIRVGESPYNEQFFGPGTRLTVL.